A selection of T cell receptor beta chains follows, all from one sample in a study of CD8 T cells in ankylosing spondylitis. Each CDR3 protein is one row after TCRdb ran MiXCR on the 5' RACE reads. This table holds roughly 240,000 distinct CDR3 sequences, 30% to 35% found once. The specimen sequenced was blood, either unsorted or a sorted T cell fraction (not recorded which). The receptors were gathered from a male donor with ankylosing spondylitis or in good health (not recorded which). Each CDR3 is given without its conserved first and last residue.

v_call: TRBV6-1
j_call: TRBJ1-5
cdr3_aa: ASSPPGRGNQPQH

v_call: TRBV20-1
j_call: TRBJ2-2
cdr3_aa: SAQGNGELF

v_call: TRBV12-3/TRBV12-4
j_call: TRBJ1-1
cdr3_aa: ASSPTTGVTEAF

v_call: TRBV29-1
j_call: TRBJ1-5
cdr3_aa: SVSKGQTGGHLYSNQPQH

v_call: TRBV5-1
j_call: TRBJ2-3
cdr3_aa: ASSLRTDGTDTQY

v_call: TRBV5-1
j_call: TRBJ2-3
cdr3_aa: ASSFTGMTDTQY

v_call: TRBV20-1
j_call: TRBJ2-2
cdr3_aa: SARDRGGTGELF

v_call: TRBV28
j_call: TRBJ2-1
cdr3_aa: ASSSGGWSYNEQF

v_call: TRBV5-6
j_call: TRBJ1-5
cdr3_aa: ASSLYQGYSNQPQH

v_call: TRBV29-1
j_call: TRBJ2-3
cdr3_aa: SETGGTDTQY

v_call: TRBV12-3/TRBV12-4
j_call: TRBJ1-2
cdr3_aa: ASSLEGSWYGYT

v_call: TRBV10-1
j_call: TRBJ1-4
cdr3_aa: ASSDRVGEKLF

v_call: TRBV24-1
j_call: TRBJ1-1
cdr3_aa: ATRSSGQMNTEAF

v_call: TRBV7-2
j_call: TRBJ2-7
cdr3_aa: ASSSGGAKPYEQY

v_call: TRBV6-1
j_call: TRBJ2-1
cdr3_aa: ASSPRTGWYEQF

v_call: TRBV20-1
j_call: TRBJ1-4
cdr3_aa: SAPDPWGEKLF

v_call: TRBV12-3/TRBV12-4
j_call: TRBJ2-7
cdr3_aa: ASSLGWSEQY

v_call: TRBV15
j_call: TRBJ2-5
cdr3_aa: ATRLRHQETQY

v_call: TRBV29-1
j_call: TRBJ2-2
cdr3_aa: SGGTGGVGELF

v_call: TRBV11-1
j_call: TRBJ2-5
cdr3_aa: ASSLGGARRETQY

v_call: TRBV29-1
j_call: TRBJ1-1
cdr3_aa: SVESNTEAF

v_call: TRBV20-1
j_call: TRBJ2-7
cdr3_aa: CASRQGTYEQY

v_call: TRBV20-1
j_call: TRBJ2-1
cdr3_aa: SARDSGTSGTYNEQF

v_call: TRBV10-1
j_call: TRBJ2-4
cdr3_aa: ASSESGSSGKNIQY

v_call: TRBV20-1
j_call: TRBJ2-7
cdr3_aa: TTFAGPPRGEQY

v_call: TRBV6-5
j_call: TRBJ1-2
cdr3_aa: ASSGRGGGYT

v_call: TRBV5-5
j_call: TRBJ2-1
cdr3_aa: ASSFSGGSYNEQF

v_call: TRBV4-1
j_call: TRBJ1-1
cdr3_aa: ASSPEGQRQAF

v_call: TRBV10-3
j_call: TRBJ2-5
cdr3_aa: AIAGVEETQY

v_call: TRBV7-2
j_call: TRBJ1-1
cdr3_aa: ASRGRGSPEAF

v_call: TRBV27
j_call: TRBJ1-5
cdr3_aa: ASSLSGQGDNQPQH

v_call: TRBV7-2
j_call: TRBJ2-5
cdr3_aa: ASSRTSGGHGETQY

v_call: TRBV7-8
j_call: TRBJ2-1
cdr3_aa: ASSLAPGGGPYNEQF

v_call: TRBV29-1
j_call: TRBJ2-7
cdr3_aa: SVVGTAYEQY

v_call: TRBV6-4
j_call: TRBJ1-3
cdr3_aa: ASKPQSSGNTIY

v_call: TRBV30
j_call: TRBJ2-3
cdr3_aa: AWSRQGSSTDTQY

v_call: TRBV29-1
j_call: TRBJ2-2
cdr3_aa: SVKALWSGELF

v_call: TRBV15
j_call: TRBJ1-4
cdr3_aa: ATSRARSTNEKLF

v_call: TRBV12-3/TRBV12-4
j_call: TRBJ2-7
cdr3_aa: ASSTQGTPFYEQY

v_call: TRBV4-1
j_call: TRBJ2-1
cdr3_aa: ASSPGTGADNEQF

v_call: TRBV28
j_call: TRBJ1-5
cdr3_aa: ATGSRESWDNQPQH

v_call: TRBV10-3
j_call: TRBJ2-7
cdr3_aa: AISDQQGNEQY

v_call: TRBV10-3
j_call: TRBJ2-4
cdr3_aa: AISERDEDIQY

v_call: TRBV20-1
j_call: TRBJ2-7
cdr3_aa: SANLQGLSSYEQY

v_call: TRBV12-3/TRBV12-4
j_call: TRBJ1-6
cdr3_aa: ASSFRQGGDSPLH

v_call: TRBV6-5
j_call: TRBJ2-5
cdr3_aa: ASSYGGVTYQETQY

v_call: TRBV6-1
j_call: TRBJ1-4
cdr3_aa: ASSRTATNEKLF

v_call: TRBV20-1
j_call: TRBJ2-3
cdr3_aa: SAKNQLGFTDTQY

v_call: TRBV7-6
j_call: TRBJ2-7
cdr3_aa: ASSQLATYEQY

v_call: TRBV7-8
j_call: TRBJ1-5
cdr3_aa: ASSPEYSNQPQH

v_call: TRBV20-1
j_call: TRBJ2-5
cdr3_aa: SASYETQY

v_call: TRBV12-3/TRBV12-4
j_call: TRBJ2-3
cdr3_aa: ASTVDTDTQY

v_call: TRBV27
j_call: TRBJ2-1
cdr3_aa: ASSLSPGQGASNEQF

v_call: TRBV20-1
j_call: TRBJ1-1
cdr3_aa: SAPGPGRTEAF

v_call: TRBV20-1
j_call: TRBJ1-2
cdr3_aa: SATGTVV

v_call: TRBV7-9
j_call: TRBJ2-7
cdr3_aa: ASSWDRGNSYEQY

v_call: TRBV7-9
j_call: TRBJ1-6
cdr3_aa: ASSLWKGARNSPLH

v_call: TRBV20-1
j_call: TRBJ1-5
cdr3_aa: SAQAGGGQPQH

v_call: TRBV20-1
j_call: TRBJ2-7
cdr3_aa: SASPDRGSYEQY

v_call: TRBV20-1
j_call: TRBJ1-1
cdr3_aa: SAGGGNTEAF